This T cell receptor (beta chain) was captured in a study of T cells in Graves' hyperthyroidism and ophthalmopathy. General study findings and limits: Blood shared most expanded thyroid clonotypes above 0.001. Separating ophthalmopathy from stable hyperthyroidism was achieved by a 13 V-J model.

Trimming removed 0 bases from V and 4 bases from J, with 13 bases in between. The CDR3 consists of 15 residues. In germline, CDR1 is SGHRS, CDR2 YFSETQ. Template material for amplifying TCR beta CDR3 regions consisted of RNA transcripts. In the first-round RT-PCR of the TCR CDR3, the HTBI primer set was used. TCRdb redid the calling of the multiplex PCR reads with MiXCR, one entry per CDR3 protein. Here the sample spans 250,000 or so distinct CDR3 sequences, approximately 14% being singletons. As regards this clonotype: The antigen is undetermined.

Patients having uncontrolled infection, another autoimmune disease, pregnancy or lactation were not included. It was at first hyperthyroidism diagnosis, before any ophthalmopathy symptoms, that the blood sample was taken. This TCR came from a woman aged 45 to 65 with Graves' hyperthyroidism that later progressed to Graves' ophthalmopathy. Sequencing was carried out using blood. V is TRBV5-1 and J is TRBJ1-1, with D maybe TRBD1 (6 bases). CDR3 nucleotides: TGCGCCAGCAGCTTGGGGCCAGGGGTTAGCACTGAAGCTTTCTTT. It codes for CASSLGPGVSTEAFF.